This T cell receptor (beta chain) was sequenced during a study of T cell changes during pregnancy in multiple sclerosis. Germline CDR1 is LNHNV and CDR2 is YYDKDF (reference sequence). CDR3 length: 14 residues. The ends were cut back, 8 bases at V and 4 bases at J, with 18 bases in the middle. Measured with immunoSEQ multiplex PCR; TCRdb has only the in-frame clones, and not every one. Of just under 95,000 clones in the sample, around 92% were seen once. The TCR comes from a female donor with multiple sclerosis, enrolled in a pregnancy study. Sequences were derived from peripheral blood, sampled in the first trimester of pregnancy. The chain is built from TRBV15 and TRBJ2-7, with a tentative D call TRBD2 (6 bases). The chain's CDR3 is CATAYGAGPYEQYF. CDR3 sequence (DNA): TGTGCCACCGCCTACGGGGCGGGGCCATACGAGCAGTACTTC.